The clone carrying this T cell receptor beta chain was detected a few times. The antigen is not known. Sequence at one end of the junction differs from germline and may be a read error. This sample was included in a study of cytomegalovirus exposure and HLA in healthy donors. The CDR3 is 15 amino acids. Germline loops: CDR1 SEHNR, CDR2 FQNEAQ (reference sequence). Study outcomes and limitations: Listed as cytomegalovirus-associated were more than 150 TCR beta chains. Follow-up analysis seemed to connect common viral pathogens with several of the most significant clusters identified.

The primer mix had 60 Vbeta and 13 Jbeta primers. This table comes from immunoSEQ multiplex PCR, and its TCRdb copy is limited to in-frame clones, with some not included. The sample carries more than 110,000 clones, around 79% recorded once. The origin of this receptor is a male donor in good health and CMV-seronegative. The chain uses TRBV7-9 and TRBJ2-7; TRBD1 matches at 8 bases. The source material was PBMCs. In DNA, the CDR3 is TGTTCCAGCAGCCCCCGACAGGGGAAAGGGTACGAGCAGTACTTC. This encodes CSSSPRQGKGYEQYF.